This T cell receptor beta chain was sequenced for a study of identical twins. Using its own MiXCR run on the 5' RACE reads, TCRdb lists one record per CDR3 protein. The sample includes a few hundred thousand distinct CDR3 sequences, roughly an eighth of them seen just once. Germline values: CDR1 SGHVS, CDR2 FQNEAQ. V was clipped by 4 bases and J by 11 bases, with 17 bases between them. The CDR3 covers 13 residues. This clonotype has a handful of counts. Another study also made use of these data, one on yellow fever vaccine responses in identical twins.

The sequence derives from a woman aged 18 to 35 in good health. The rearrangement joins TRBV7-8 to TRBJ1-1; unclear D gene. The sample was CD8+ T cells sorted from blood. CDR3 coding DNA: TGTGCCAGCAGCTCCGACTTGGAAGAAATGGCTTTCTTT. It encodes CASSSDLEEMAFF.